This TCR beta chain was sequenced in a study of cytomegalovirus exposure and HLA in healthy donors. Regarding the study as a whole: Overall, about 160 TCR beta chains were annotated as cytomegalovirus-associated. In vitro confirmation showed three CMV-associated chains to be CMV antigen specific. The classifier was said to identify cytomegalovirus status with high specificity and sensitivity.

Sequenced by immunoSEQ multiplex PCR; TCRdb stores in-frame clones only, minus some. The sample has 200,000 to 250,000 clones, over 80% seen once. V was shortened by 7 bases and J by 3 bases, with 7 bases between the two germline ends. Germline CDR1 is GTSNPN and CDR2 is SVGIG (reference sequence). There are 11 residues in the CDR3. To note about this clone: As yet, its antigen is unknown.

This clonotype was sampled from a young woman in good health and CMV-seropositive. The V gene is TRBV30, the J gene TRBJ1-3; unclear D gene. Sample: PBMCs. The CDR3 coding sequence is TGTGCCTACCTGGGTGGAAACACCATATATTTT. Protein sequence: CAYLGGNTIYF. Combining the CDR3 with reference TRBV30 and TRBJ1-3 gives the whole variable domain SQTIHQWPATLVQPVGSPLSLECTVEGTSNPNLYWYRQAAGRGLQLLFYSVGIGQISSEVPQNLSASRPQDRQFILSSKKLLLSDSGFYLCAYLGGNTIYFGEGSWLTVV.